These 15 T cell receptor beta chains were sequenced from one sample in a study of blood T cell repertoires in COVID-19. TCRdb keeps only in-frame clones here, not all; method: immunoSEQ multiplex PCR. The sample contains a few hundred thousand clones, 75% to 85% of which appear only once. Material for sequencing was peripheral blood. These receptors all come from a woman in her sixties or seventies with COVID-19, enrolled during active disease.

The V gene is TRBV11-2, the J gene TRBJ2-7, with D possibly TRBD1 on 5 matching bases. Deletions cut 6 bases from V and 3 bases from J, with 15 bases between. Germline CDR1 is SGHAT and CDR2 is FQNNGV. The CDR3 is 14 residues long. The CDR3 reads CASSLKGQNYEQYF. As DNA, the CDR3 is TGTGCCAGCAGTTTAAAGGGGCAGAACTACGAGCAGTACTTC.

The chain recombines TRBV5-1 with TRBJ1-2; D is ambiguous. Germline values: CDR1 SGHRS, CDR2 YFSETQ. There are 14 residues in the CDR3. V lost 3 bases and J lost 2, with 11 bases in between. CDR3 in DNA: TGCGCCAGCAGCTCAGAGGTCCCCAACTATGGCTACACCTTC. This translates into CASSSEVPNYGYTF.

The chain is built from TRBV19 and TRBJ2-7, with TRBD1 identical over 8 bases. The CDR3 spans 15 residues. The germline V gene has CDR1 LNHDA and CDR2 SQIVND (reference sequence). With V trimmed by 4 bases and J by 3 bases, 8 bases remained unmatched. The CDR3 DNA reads TGTGCCAGTAGTACCGAACAGGGGGGACTCTACGAGCAGTACTTC. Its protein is CASSTEQGGLYEQYF. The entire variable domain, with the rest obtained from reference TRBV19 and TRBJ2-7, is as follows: DGGITQSPKYLFRKEGQNVTLSCEQNLNHDAMYWYRQDPGQGLRLIYYSQIVNDFQKGDIAEGYSVSREKKESFPLTVTSAQKNPTAFYLCASSTEQGGLYEQYFGPGTRLTVT.

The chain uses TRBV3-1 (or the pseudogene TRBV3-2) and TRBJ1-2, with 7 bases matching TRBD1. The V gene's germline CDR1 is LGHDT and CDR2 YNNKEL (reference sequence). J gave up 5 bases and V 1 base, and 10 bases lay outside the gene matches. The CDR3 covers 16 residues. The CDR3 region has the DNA TGTGCCAGCAGCCAAGTAGCGCAGGGGGTACGGTATGGCTACACCTTC. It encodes CASSQVAQGVRYGYTF.

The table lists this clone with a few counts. Here the CDR3 DNA reads TGTGCCAGTAGTCCCCGGGGACAGGGGGCGCTTGGAAACACCATATATTTT. Its protein is CASSPRGQGALGNTIYF. The chain couples TRBV19 to TRBJ1-3; 12 bases line up with TRBD1. Germline CDR1 is LNHDA and CDR2 is SQIVND (reference sequence). The trim removed 5 bases at V and 3 bases at J, leaving 8 bases unmatched. The CDR3 is 17 amino acids.

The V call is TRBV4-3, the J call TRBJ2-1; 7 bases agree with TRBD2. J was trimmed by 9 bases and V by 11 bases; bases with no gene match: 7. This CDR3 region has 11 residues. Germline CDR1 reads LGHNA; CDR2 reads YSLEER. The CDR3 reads CASASGGEQFF. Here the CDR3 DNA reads TGCGCCTCCGCTAGCGGCGGTGAGCAGTTCTTC.

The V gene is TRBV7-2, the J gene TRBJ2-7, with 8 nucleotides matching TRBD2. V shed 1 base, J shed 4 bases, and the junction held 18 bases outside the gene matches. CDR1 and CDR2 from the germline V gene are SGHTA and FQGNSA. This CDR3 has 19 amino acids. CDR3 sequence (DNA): TGTGCCAGCAGCTTAGGGGGCGGGAGGACCTATTACGAGAGTTACGAGCAGTACTTC. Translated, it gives CASSLGGGRTYYESYEQYF. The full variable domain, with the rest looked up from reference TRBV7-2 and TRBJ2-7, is GAGVSQSPSNKVTEKGKDVELRCDPISGHTALYWYRQSLGQGLEFLIYFQGNSAPDKSGLPSDRFSAERTGGSVSTLTIQRTQQEDSAVYLCASSLGGGRTYYESYEQYFGPGTRLTVT.

CDR3 sequence (DNA): TGTGCCAGCTCACTGACGACGGGACACCAGAACACTGAAGCTTTCTTT. Translation gives CASSLTTGHQNTEAFF. The V call is TRBV18, the J call TRBJ1-1, with TRBD1 as a possible D gene (6 bases). The length of the CDR3 is 16 residues. Germline-derived CDR1 and CDR2 are KGHSH and LQKENI. V shed 4 bases and J shed 1 base, with 16 bases lying between them.

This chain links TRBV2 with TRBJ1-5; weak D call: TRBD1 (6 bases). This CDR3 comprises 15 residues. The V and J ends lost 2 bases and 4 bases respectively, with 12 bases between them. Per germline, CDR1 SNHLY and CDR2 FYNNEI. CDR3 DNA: TGTGCCAGCAGTGAAACCAGGGGCCCTAATCAGCCCCAGCATTTT. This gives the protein CASSETRGPNQPQHF.

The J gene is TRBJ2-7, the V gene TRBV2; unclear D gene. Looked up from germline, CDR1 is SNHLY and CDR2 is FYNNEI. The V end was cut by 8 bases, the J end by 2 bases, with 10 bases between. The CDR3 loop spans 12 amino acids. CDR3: CASDSRTYEQYF. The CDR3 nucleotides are TGTGCCAGCGATAGCAGAACCTACGAGCAGTACTTC.

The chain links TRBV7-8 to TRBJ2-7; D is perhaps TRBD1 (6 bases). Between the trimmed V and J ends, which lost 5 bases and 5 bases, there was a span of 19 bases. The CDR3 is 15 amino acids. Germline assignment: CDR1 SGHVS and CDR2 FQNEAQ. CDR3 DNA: TGTGCCAGCAGCCGGCGACAGGCTCAGTTTGACGAGCAGTACTTC. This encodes CASSRRQAQFDEQYF.

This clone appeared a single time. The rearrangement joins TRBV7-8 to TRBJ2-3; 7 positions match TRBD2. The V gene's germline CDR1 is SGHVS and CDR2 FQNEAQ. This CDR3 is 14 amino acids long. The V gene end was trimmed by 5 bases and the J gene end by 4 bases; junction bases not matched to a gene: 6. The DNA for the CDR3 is TGTGCCAGCAGCCTTAGAGCGGGGCCAGATACGCAGTATTTT. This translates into CASSLRAGPDTQYF.

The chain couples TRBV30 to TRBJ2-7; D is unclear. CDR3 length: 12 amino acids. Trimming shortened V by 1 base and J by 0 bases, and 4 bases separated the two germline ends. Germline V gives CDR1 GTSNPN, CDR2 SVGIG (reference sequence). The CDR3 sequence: CAWSDISYEQYF. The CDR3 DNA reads TGTGCCTGGAGTGATATCTCCTACGAGCAGTACTTC.

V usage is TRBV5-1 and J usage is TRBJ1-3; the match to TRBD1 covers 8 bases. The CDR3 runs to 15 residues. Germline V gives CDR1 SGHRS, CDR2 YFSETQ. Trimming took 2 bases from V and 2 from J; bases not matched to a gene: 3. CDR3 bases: TGCGCCAGCAGCTTCTCGACAGGGGCTGGAAACACCATATATTTT. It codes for CASSFSTGAGNTIYF.

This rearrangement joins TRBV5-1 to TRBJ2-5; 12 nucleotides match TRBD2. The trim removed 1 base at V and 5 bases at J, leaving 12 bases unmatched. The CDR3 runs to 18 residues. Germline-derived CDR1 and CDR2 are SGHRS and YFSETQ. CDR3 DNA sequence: TGCGCCAGCAGCTTGACCCCCCCTAGCGGGGGGGCTATGGAGACCCAGTACTTC. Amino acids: CASSLTPPSGGAMETQYF.